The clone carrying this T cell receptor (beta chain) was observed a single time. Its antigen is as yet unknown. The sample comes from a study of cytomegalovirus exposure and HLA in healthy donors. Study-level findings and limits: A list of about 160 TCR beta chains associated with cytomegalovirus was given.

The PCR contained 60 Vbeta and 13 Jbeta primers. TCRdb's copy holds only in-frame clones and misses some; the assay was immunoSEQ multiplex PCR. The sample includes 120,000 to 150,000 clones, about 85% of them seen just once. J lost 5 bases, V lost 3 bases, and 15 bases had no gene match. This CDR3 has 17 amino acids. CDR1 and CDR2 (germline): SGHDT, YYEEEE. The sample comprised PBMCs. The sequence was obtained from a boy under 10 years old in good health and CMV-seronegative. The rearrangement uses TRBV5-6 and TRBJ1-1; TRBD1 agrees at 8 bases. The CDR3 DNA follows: TGTGCCAGCAGCTCACACCACCCCGACAGGGGTGCTACTGAAGCTTTCTTT. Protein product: CASSSHHPDRGATEAFF.